The rows below give T cell receptor beta chains drawn from one sample of a study of blood T cell repertoires in COVID-19. Data came from immunoSEQ multiplex PCR; TCRdb stores just in-frame clones and leaves some out. The table shows about 270,000 clones, with approximately 86% occurring only once. The specimen sequenced was PBMCs or T cells enriched from blood (not recorded which). These receptor sequences come from a woman under 30 who had recovered from COVID-19. Both conserved end residues are part of each CDR3. D genes are given only for firm matches. Not every row has a clone size; where given, it reads once, few, many or a size class.

>TRBD2|TRBJ2-2|-|TRBV19
CASSTGLALNTGELFF
TGTGCCAGTAGTACGGGACTAGCTCTCAACACCGGGGAGCTGTTTTTT
>-|TRBJ2-1|-|TRBV18
CASSPPDSHNEQFF
TGTGCCAGCTCACCGCCGGACAGTCACAATGAGCAGTTCTTC
>TRBD2|TRBJ2-1|-|TRBV24-1
CATSDGETSGSNEQFF
TGTGCCACCAGTGATGGGGAGACTAGCGGATCCAATGAGCAGTTCTTC
>TRBD1|TRBJ2-5|-|TRBV27
CASSWTGGWRETQYF
TGTGCCAGCAGTTGGACAGGGGGCTGGCGAGAGACCCAGTACTTC
>-|TRBJ1-2|-|TRBV28
CASSPTRGEARYGYTF
TGTGCCAGCAGCCCTACCCGCGGGGAGGCTCGCTATGGCTACACCTTC
>-|TRBJ1-2|once|TRBV3-1/TRBV3-2
CASSLTGKHQGYTF
TGTGCCAGCAGTCTTACAGGGAAACATCAAGGCTACACCTTC
>-|TRBJ2-5|-|TRBV6-6
CASSWIQGRETQYF
TGTGCCAGCAGCTGGATACAGGGTAGAGAGACCCAGTACTTC
>TRBD2|TRBJ2-3|-|TRBV7-2
CASSLALASGGFDTQYF
TGTGCCAGCAGCTTAGCGCTCGCTAGCGGGGGTTTTGATACGCAGTATTTT
>-|TRBJ2-7|-|TRBV7-2
CASSLEGRAYEQYF
TGTGCCAGCAGCTTAGAGGGCAGGGCTTACGAGCAGTACTTC
>-|TRBJ2-1|-|TRBV7-2
CASSSTALSTNEQFF
TGTGCCAGCAGCTCTACAGCCCTATCGACCAATGAGCAGTTCTTC
>-|TRBJ1-3|-|TRBV14
CASSQERARYSGNTIYF
TGTGCCAGCAGCCAAGAAAGAGCCAGGTACTCTGGAAACACCATATATTTT
>-|TRBJ1-4|-|TRBV6-6
CATMNRDGEKLFF
TGTGCCACCATGAACAGGGATGGTGAAAAACTGTTTTTT
>-|TRBJ2-7|-|TRBV19
CASTETGGQAYEQYF
TGTGCCAGTACCGAGACGGGGGGACAGGCCTACGAGCAGTACTTC
>TRBD1|TRBJ1-6|-|TRBV15
CATSRDLPTGTESPLHF
TGTGCCACCAGCAGAGATCTCCCGACAGGGACAGAGTCACCCCTCCACTTT
>TRBD1|TRBJ2-3|once|TRBV7-9
CASSPEGTGQYF
TGTGCCAGCAGCCCGGAGGGGACAGGGCAATATTTT